This T cell receptor (beta chain) was recorded in a study of metastatic and nonmetastatic thyroid tumors. Study information: Across blood and tumor or nodule tissue, repertoires from malignant and benign thyroid patients were compared with one another. Study conclusions and caveats: Malignant tumors reportedly showed significantly higher TCR beta diversity than benign nodules in both blood and tumor.

No patient received treatment before thyroid surgery. Using MiXCR, TCRdb re-called clones from the PCR reads. The repertoire holds tens of thousands of clones, less than 25% seen once, with about 14% in the top ten. This clone was seen repeatedly, ten times or more. The target antigen is unknown. The CDR3 totals 16 residues. CDR1 LNHDA and CDR2 SQIVND come from the germline V gene (reference sequence). J gave up 0 bases and V 5 bases, and 7 bases lay outside the gene matches. The sequence came from a female donor with papillary thyroid cancer or a benign thyroid nodule (not recorded which). Some clones in this sample may be carry-over from other donors' samples. The source material was blood. This chain connects TRBV19 to TRBJ1-1; 9 bases map to TRBD1. CDR3 coding DNA: TGTGCCAGTAGTTCAGGGACAGGGCGGGTGAACACTGAAGCTTTCTTT. It is translated as CASSSGTGRVNTEAFF.